The present T cell receptor beta chain was sequenced within a study of sequential checkpoint blockade in melanoma. The wider study: Patients were randomized 1:1 to nivolumab-then-ipilimumab or ipilimumab-then-nivolumab first-line. After both sequences, patients received maintenance nivolumab.

The CDR3 length is 14 residues. The trim removed 6 bases at V and 3 bases at J, leaving 2 bases unmatched. CDR1 is MNHEY, CDR2 SMNVEV, per germline (reference sequence). Only in-frame clones appear in the TCRdb table, and some are missing; sequencing was by immunoSEQ multiplex PCR. The table includes 35,000 to 50,000 clones, more than 80% detected once. Indicated treatment: randomized to nivolumab then ipilimumab (arm A) or the reverse (arm B). DNA-damaging chemotherapy had not been given to any patient beforehand. From thawed PBMCs, live CD3+CD8+ cells negative for CD19 and CD56 were sorted. Here the sequenced sample was CD8+ T cells sorted from blood (inferred from file names), taken from a patient given nivolumab and ipilimumab in sequence. The origin of this receptor is a human donor with melanoma. This chain connects TRBV27 to TRBJ2-1, with TRBD2 identical over 10 bases. In nucleotides, the CDR3 is TGTGCCAGCAGACTAGCGGGGATCTACAATGAGCAGTTCTTC. It encodes CASRLAGIYNEQFF.